This TCR beta chain is drawn from a study of T cells in Graves' hyperthyroidism and ophthalmopathy. Overall study context: Peripheral blood specimens were obtained at initial diagnosis, prior to any treatment. Study-level points and caveats: Model output signaled ophthalmopathy a median approximately 6.2 months ahead of onset. In simple terms, a model built on 13 V-J features told ophthalmopathy apart from stable hyperthyroidism.

Details on this clonotype: The antigen is not known.

The PBMCs had their origin in around 9.1 ml of fresh peripheral blood. TCR beta CDR3 regions were amplified from RNA. Primed by the HTBI set, a first-round RT-PCR was run on the TCR CDR3. MiXCR, applied by TCRdb to the multiplex PCR reads, yields one record per CDR3 protein. The sample lists approximately 570,000 distinct CDR3 sequences, 15% to 20% seen once, with about half in the top ten. The V gene lost 10 bases and the J gene lost 9 bases, with 25 bases spanning the gap. Germline loops: CDR1 MNHEY, CDR2 SMNVEV (reference sequence). The CDR3 length is 16 residues. The material sequenced was blood. This chain joins TRBV27 and TRBJ1-6; no definite D call. This TCR derives from a middle-aged man with Graves' ophthalmopathy. The CDR3 bases are TGTGCCACCTGCGCCTCGGGCCCCCCTTTAGGTTCACCCCTCCACTTT. Protein: CATCASGPPLGSPLHF.